This T cell receptor beta chain was identified in a study of vaccination effects on CD4 cells after COVID-19. Study summary: Sampling occurred a median 72 days post second dose, range 14 to 241.

To note about this clone: Its antigen is not known.

The repertoire was sequenced with immunoSEQ multiplex PCR; TCRdb's copy has only in-frame clones and lacks some. Altogether 50,000 to 80,000 clones are present, over 75% being singletons, with the ten largest covering roughly 2.2%. An approximately ten-day culture period preceded the isolation of CD4+ T cells. Two-dose BNT162b2 or mRNA-1273 vaccination was given to participants. The CDR3 is made up of 17 amino acids. J lost 1 base, V lost 6 bases, and 8 bases had no gene match. Germline V gives CDR1 MDHEN, CDR2 SYDVKM. Study-level findings and limits: Within healthy vaccinees, only 1 of 255 vaccine-induced clones displayed cross-reactivity with common cold coronaviruses.

Sample: CD4+ T cells from PBMCs cultured without peptide, taken after COVID-19 vaccination. The chain recombines TRBV28 with TRBJ2-6; 8 bases align to TRBD2. The TCR sequence derives from a human donor who received a COVID-19 vaccine. CDR3 region: CASRSGGGASGANVLTF. In DNA, the CDR3 is TGTGCCAGCAGGTCCGGGGGGGGCGCGTCTGGGGCCAACGTCCTGACTTTC.